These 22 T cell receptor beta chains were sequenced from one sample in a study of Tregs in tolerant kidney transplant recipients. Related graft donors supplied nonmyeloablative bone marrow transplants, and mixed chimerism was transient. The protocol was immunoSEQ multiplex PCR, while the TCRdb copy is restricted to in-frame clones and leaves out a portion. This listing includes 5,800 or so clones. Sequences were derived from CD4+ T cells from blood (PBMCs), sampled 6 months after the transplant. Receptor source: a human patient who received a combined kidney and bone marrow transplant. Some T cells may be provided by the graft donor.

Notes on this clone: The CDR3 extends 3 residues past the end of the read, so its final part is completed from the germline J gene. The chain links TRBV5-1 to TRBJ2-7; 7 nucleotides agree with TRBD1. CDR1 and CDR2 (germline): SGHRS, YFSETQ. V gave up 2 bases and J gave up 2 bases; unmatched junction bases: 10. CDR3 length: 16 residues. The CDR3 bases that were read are TGCGCCAGCAGCTTTAACCGGGACAGACCTACCTACGAG. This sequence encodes CASSFNRDRPTYE. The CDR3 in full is CASSFNRDRPTYEQYF.

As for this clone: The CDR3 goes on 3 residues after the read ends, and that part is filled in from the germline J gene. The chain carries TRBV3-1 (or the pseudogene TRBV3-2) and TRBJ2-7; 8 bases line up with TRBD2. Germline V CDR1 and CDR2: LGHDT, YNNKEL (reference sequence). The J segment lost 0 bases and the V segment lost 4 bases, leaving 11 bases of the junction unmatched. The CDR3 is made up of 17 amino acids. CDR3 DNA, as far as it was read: TGTGCCAGCAGCCCTCAACTAGCGGCCGGGAGCTCCTACGAG. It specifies CASSPQLAAGSSYE. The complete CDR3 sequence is CASSPQLAAGSSYEQYF.

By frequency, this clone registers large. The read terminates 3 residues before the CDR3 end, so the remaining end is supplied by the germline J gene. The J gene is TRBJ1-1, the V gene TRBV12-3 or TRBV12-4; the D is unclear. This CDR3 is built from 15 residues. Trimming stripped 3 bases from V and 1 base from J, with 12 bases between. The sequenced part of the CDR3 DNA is TGTGCCAGCAGTTTTAGCGATTTGGGGAACACTGAA. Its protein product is CASSFSDLGNTE. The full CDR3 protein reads CASSFSDLGNTEAFF.

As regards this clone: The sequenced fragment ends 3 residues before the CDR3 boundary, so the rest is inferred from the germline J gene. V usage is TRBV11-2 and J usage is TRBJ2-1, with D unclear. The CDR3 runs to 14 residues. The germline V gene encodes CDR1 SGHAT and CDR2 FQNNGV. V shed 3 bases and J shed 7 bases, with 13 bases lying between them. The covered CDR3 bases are TGTGCCAGCAGCTTGAATAAGGGCATGAATGAG. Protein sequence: CASSLNKGMNE. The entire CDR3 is CASSLNKGMNEQFF.

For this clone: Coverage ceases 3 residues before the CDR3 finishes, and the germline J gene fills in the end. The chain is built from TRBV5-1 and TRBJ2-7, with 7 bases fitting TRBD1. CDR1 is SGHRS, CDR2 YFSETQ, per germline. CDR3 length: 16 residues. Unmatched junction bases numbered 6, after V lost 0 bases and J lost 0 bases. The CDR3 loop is CASSLADRASSYEQYF. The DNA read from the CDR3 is TGCGCCAGCAGCTTGGCCGACAGGGCTAGCTCCTACGAG.

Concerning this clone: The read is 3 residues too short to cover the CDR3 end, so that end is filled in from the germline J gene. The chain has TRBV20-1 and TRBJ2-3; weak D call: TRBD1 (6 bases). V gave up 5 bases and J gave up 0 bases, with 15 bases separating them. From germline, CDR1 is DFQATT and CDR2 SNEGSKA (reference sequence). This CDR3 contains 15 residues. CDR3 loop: CSAPGGSSSTDTQYF. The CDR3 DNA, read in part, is TGCAGTGCTCCTGGGGGCTCCTCTAGCACAGATACG.

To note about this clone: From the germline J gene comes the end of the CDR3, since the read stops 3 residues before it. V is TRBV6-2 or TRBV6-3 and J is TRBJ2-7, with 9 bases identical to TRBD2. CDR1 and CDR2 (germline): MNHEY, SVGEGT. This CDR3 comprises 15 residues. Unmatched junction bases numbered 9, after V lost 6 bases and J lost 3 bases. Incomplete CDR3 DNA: TGTGCCAGCAGAGTGGGGGCTAGCGGGAACTACGAG. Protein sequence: CASRVGASGNYE. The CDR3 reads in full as CASRVGASGNYEQYF.

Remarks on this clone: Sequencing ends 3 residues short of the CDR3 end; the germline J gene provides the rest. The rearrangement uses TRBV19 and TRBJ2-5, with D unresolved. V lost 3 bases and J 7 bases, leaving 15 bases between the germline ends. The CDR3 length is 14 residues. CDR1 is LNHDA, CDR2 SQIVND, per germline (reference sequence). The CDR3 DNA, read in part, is TGTGCCAGTAGTATCGAGAGTATGTACGGGACC. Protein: CASSIESMYGT. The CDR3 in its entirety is CASSIESMYGTQYF.

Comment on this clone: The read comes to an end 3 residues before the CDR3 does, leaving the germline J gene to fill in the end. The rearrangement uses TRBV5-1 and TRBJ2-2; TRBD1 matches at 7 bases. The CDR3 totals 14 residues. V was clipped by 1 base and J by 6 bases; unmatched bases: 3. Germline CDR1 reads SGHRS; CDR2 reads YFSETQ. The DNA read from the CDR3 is TGCGCCAGCAGCTTGCCAGGGGGTGCCGGGGAG. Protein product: CASSLPGGAGE. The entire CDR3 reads CASSLPGGAGELFF.

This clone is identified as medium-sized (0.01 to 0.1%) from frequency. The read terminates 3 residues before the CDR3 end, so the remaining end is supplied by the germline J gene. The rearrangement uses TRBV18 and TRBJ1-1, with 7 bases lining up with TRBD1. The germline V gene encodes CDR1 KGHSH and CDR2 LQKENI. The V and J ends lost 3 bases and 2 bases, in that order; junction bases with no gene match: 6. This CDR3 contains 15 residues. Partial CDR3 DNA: TGTGCCAGCTCACCCGCAGGGGGAGGTAACACTGAA. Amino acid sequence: CASSPAGGGNTE. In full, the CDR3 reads CASSPAGGGNTEAFF.

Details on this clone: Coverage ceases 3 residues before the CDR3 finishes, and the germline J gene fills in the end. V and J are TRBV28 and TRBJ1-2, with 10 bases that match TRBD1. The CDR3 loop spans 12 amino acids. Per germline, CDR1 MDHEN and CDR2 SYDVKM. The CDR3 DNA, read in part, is TGTGCCAGCAGTGTGGACAGGGGGGAC. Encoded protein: CASSVDRGD. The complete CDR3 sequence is CASSVDRGDYTF.

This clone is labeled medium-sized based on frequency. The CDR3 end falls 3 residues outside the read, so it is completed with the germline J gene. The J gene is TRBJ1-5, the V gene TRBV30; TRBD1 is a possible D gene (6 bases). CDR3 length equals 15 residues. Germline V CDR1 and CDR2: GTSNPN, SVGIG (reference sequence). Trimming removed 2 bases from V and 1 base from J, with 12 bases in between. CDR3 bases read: TGTGCCTGGAGTTACCTTCAGGGGAGCAATCAGCCC. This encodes CAWSYLQGSNQP. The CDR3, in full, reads CAWSYLQGSNQPQHF.

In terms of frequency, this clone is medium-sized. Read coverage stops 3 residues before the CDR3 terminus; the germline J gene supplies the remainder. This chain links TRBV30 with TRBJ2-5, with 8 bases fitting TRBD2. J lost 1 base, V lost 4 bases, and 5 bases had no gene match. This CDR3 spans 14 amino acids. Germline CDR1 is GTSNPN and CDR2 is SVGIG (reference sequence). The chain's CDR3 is CAWMGGRLQETQYF. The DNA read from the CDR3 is TGTGCCTGGATGGGCGGGAGGCTCCAAGAGACC. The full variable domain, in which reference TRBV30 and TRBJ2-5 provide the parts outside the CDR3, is SQTIHQWPATLVQPVGSPLSLECTVEGTSNPNLYWYRQAAGRGLQLLFYSVGIGQISSEVPQNLSASRPQDRQFILSSKKLLLSDSGFYLCAWMGGRLQETQYFGPGTRLLVL.

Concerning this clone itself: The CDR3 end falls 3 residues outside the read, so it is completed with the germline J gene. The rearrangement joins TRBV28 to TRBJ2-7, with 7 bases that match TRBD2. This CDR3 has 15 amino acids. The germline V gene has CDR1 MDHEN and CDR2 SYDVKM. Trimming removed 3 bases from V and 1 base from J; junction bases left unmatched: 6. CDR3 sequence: CASSLMTAGSYEQYF. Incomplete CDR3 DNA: TGTGCCAGCAGTTTGATGACAGCGGGATCCTACGAG. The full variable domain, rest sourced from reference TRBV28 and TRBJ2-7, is DVKVTQSSRYLVKRTGEKVFLECVQDMDHENMFWYRQDPGLGLRLIYFSYDVKMKEKGDIPEGYSVSREKKERFSLILESASTNQTSMYLCASSLMTAGSYEQYFGPGTRLTVT.

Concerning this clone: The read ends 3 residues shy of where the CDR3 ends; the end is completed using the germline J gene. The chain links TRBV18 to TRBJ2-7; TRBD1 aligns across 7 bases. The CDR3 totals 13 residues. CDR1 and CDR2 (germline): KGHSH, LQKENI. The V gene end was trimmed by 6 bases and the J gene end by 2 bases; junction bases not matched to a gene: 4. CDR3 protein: CASSPGQTYEQYF. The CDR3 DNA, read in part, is TGTGCCAGCTCGCCGGGACAGACCTACGAG.

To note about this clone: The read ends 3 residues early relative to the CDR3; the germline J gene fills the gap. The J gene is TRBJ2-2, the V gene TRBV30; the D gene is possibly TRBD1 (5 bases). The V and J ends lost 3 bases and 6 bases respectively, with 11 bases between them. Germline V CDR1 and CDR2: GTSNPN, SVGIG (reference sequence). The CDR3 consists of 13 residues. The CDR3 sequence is CAWSPIGAGELFF. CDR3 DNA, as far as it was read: TGTGCCTGGAGCCCTATAGGGGCCGGGGAG.

Partial CDR3 DNA: TGTGCCAGCTCCCGCTGGCGGGAGGGCCCCGAG. Translated, it gives CASSRWREGPE. The entire CDR3 protein is CASSRWREGPEQYF. The rearrangement links TRBV11-2 to TRBJ2-7; TRBD2 aligns across 9 bases. The CDR3 end is not reached by the read, which stops 3 residues before it; the germline J gene fills it in. CDR1 is SGHAT and CDR2 is FQNNGV in the germline V gene. The CDR3 spans 14 residues. J gave up 6 bases and V 8 bases, and 11 bases lay outside the gene matches.

The CDR3 is CASSRLPGTSNTGELFF. The CDR3 bases that were read are TGCGCCAGCAGCAGGCTGCCAGGGACATCCAACACCGGGGAG. The chain has TRBV5-1 and TRBJ2-2; D might be TRBD1 (6 bases). The sequence runs out 3 residues before the end of the CDR3; the remainder is reconstructed from the germline J gene. Between the trimmed V and J ends, which lost 4 bases and 2 bases, there was a span of 18 bases. Germline assignment: CDR1 SGHRS and CDR2 YFSETQ. The CDR3 loop spans 17 amino acids.

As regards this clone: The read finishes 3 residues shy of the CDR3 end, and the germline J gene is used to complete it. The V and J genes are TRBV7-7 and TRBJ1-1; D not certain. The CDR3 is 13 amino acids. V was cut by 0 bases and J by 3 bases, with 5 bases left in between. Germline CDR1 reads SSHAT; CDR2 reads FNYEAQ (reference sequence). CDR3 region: CASSLAQDTEAFF. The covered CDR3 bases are TGTGCCAGCAGCTTAGCGCAGGACACTGAA.

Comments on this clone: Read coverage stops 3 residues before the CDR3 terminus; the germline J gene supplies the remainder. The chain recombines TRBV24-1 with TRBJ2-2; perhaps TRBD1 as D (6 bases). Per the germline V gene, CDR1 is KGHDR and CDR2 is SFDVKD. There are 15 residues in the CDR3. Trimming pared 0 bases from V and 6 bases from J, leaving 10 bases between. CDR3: CATSDLGQRAGELFF. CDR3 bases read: TGTGCCACCAGTGATTTGGGACAGCGCGCCGGGGAG.

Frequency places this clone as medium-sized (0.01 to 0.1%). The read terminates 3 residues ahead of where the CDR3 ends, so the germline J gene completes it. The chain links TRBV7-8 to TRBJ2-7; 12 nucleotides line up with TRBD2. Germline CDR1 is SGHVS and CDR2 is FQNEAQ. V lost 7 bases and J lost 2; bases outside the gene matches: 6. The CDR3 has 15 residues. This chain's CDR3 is CASTPSGRGTYEQYF. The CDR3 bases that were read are TGTGCCAGCACCCCTAGCGGGAGGGGGACCTACGAG. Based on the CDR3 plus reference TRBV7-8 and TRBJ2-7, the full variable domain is GAGVSQSPRYKVAKRGQDVALRCDPISGHVSLFWYQQALGQGPEFLTYFQNEAQLDKSGLPSDRFFAERPEGSVSTLKIQRTQQEDSAVYLCASTPSGRGTYEQYFGPGTRLTVT.

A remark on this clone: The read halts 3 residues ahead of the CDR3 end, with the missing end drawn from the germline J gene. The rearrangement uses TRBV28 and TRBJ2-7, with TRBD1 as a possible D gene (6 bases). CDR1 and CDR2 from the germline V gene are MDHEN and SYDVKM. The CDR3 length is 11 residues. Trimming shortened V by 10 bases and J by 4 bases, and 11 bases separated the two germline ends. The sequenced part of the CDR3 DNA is TGTGCCACAGGGGACGCATACGAG. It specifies CATGDAYE. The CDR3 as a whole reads CATGDAYEQYF.